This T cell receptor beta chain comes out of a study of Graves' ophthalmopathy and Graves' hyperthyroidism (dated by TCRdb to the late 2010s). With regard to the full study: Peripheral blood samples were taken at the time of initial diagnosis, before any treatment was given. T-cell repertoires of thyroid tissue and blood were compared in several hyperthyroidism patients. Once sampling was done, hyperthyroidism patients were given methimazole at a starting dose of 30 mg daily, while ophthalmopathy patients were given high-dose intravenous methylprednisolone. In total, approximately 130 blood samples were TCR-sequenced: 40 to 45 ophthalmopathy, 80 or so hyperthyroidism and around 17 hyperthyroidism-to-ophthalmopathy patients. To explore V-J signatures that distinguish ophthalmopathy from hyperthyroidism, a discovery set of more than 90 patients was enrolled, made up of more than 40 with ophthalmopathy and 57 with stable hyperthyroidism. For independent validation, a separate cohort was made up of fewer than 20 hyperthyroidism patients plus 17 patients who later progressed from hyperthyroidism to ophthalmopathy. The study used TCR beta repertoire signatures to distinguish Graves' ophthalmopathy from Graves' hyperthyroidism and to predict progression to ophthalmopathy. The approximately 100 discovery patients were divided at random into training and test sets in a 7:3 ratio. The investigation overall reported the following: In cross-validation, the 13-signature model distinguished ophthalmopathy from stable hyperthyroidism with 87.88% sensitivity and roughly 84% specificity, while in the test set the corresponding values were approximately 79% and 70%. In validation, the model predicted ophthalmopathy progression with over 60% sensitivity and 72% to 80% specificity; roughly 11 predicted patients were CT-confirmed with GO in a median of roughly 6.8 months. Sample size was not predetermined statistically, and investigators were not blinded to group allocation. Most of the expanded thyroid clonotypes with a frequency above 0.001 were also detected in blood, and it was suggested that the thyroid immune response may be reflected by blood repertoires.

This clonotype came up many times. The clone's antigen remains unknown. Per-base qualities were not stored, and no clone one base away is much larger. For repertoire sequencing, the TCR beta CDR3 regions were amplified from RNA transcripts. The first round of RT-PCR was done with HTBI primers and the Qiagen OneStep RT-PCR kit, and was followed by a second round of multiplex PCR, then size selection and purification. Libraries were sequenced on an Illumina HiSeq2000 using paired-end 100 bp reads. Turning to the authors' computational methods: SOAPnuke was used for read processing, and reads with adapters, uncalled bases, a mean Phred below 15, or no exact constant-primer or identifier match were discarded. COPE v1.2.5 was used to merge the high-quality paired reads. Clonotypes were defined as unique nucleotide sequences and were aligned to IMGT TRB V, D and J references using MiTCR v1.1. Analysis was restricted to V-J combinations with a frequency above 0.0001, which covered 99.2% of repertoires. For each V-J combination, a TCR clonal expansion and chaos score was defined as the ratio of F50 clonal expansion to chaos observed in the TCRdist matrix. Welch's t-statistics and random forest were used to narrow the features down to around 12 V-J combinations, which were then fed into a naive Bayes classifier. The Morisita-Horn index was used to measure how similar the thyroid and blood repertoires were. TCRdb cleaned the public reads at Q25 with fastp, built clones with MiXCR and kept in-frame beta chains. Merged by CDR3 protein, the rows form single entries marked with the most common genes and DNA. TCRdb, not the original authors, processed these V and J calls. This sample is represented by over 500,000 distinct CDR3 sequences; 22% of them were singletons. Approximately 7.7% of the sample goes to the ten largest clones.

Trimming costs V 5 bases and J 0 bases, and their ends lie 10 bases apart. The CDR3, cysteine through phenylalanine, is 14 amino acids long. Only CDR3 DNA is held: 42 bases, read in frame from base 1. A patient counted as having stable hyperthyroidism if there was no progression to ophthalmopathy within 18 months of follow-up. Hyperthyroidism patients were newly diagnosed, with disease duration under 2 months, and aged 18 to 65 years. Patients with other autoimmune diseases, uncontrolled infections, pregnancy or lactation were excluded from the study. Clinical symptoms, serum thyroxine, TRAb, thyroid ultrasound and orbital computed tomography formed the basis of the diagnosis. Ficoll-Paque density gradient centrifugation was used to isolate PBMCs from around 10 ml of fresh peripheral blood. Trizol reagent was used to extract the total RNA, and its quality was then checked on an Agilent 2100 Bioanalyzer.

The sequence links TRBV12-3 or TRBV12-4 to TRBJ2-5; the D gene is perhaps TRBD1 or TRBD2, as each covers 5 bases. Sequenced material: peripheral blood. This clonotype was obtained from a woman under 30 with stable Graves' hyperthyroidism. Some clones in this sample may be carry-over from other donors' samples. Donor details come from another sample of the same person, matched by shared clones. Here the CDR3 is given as CASSRGEYQETQYF. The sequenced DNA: TGTGCCAGCAGTAGAGGGGAGTACCAAGAGACCCAGTACTTC.